This T cell receptor (beta chain) stems from a study of identifying expanded T cells in peripheral blood. Concerning this clone itself: Antigen specificity is unknown.

The repertoire was sequenced with immunoSEQ multiplex PCR; TCRdb's copy has only in-frame clones and lacks some. Of about 89,000 clones listed, more than 70% were seen once; the top ten hold under 4.5%. Study-wide results and caveats: Variance in clone template counts between approximately 2-week samples significantly increased with total template count across all healthy donors.

The CDR3 consists of 13 residues. The germline CDR1 and CDR2 sequences are SQVTM and ANQGSEA. The trim removed 6 bases at V and 4 bases at J, leaving 7 bases unmatched. V is TRBV29-1 and J is TRBJ2-3, with 7 bases identical to TRBD1. The material sequenced was blood. The sequence was collected from a person aged 18 to 75 in good health. The CDR3 sequence is CSVDRDIPDTQYF. The CDR3 DNA follows: TGCAGCGTCGACAGGGACATCCCAGATACGCAGTATTTT.